This TCR beta chain is from a study of T cells in Graves' hyperthyroidism and ophthalmopathy. The study, taken as a whole, reports: In the analysis, a 13 V-J model separated ophthalmopathy from stable hyperthyroidism. Onset of ophthalmopathy came a median 6.5 months after the model predicted it. In the blood, most expanded thyroid clonotypes above 0.001 appeared as well.

The V gene's germline CDR1 is SNHLY and CDR2 FYNNEI. Trimming took off 7 bases at V and 1 base at J, with 16 bases between the two ends. This CDR3 spans 15 amino acids. Together with thyroid ultrasound, orbital computed tomography, serum thyroxine and TRAb, clinical symptoms were used for diagnoses. The investigators amplified TCR beta CDR3 regions from RNA transcripts. Carried out on the TCR CDR3, a first-round RT-PCR used the HTBI primer set. TCRdb re-analysed the multiplex PCR reads in MiXCR, keeping a single row per CDR3 protein. The sample holds approximately 570,000 distinct CDR3 sequences, roughly 21% seen once. As concerns this clonotype: Antigen specificity is unknown.

The clonotype originates from a man aged 40-55 years with Graves' ophthalmopathy. V and J are TRBV2 and TRBJ1-1; maybe TRBD1 (5 bases). Sequencing was done on a sample of blood. The chain's CDR3 is CASNPLEGSNTEAFF. DNA of the CDR3: TGTGCCAGCAACCCCCTAGAGGGGTCGAACACTGAAGCTTTCTTT.